The next 24 T cell receptor beta chains were all read from a single sample in a study of OX40 agonist ivuxolimab in advanced cancers. The repertoire was sequenced with immunoSEQ multiplex PCR; TCRdb's copy has only in-frame clones and lacks some. This sample has around 83,000 clones, with around 90% found just once. The material was CD4+ or CD8+ T cells sorted from blood, obtained in a trial of the OX40 agonist ivuxolimab. Receptors were obtained from an adult with an advanced solid tumor such as melanoma, head and neck, liver or kidney cancer.

The chain links TRBV11-2 to TRBJ2-3; 7 nucleotides agree with TRBD2. Germline CDR1 reads SGHAT; CDR2 reads FQNNGV. Germline trimming cut 6 bases from V and 0 bases from J; bases unmatched to any gene: 9. The CDR3 is 16 amino acids. The CDR3 is CASRDLAAPSTDTQYF. DNA for the CDR3: TGTGCCAGCAGGGATCTAGCGGCACCTAGCACAGATACGCAGTATTTT.

The chain combines TRBV28 with TRBJ1-2; TRBD1 matches 11 bases. The CDR3 loop spans 15 amino acids. Germline values: CDR1 MDHEN, CDR2 SYDVKM. Trimming cost V 5 bases and J 7 bases; bases outside gene matches: 9. The CDR3 region is CASSNRDRGGVGYTF. CDR3 sequence (DNA): TGTGCCAGCAGTAACCGGGACAGGGGGGGAGTTGGCTACACCTTC.

J is TRBJ1-3 and V is TRBV6-5, with 8 nucleotides matching TRBD1. CDR1 and CDR2 from the germline V gene are MNHEY and SVGAGI. CDR3 length: 15 residues. Trimming took 3 bases from V and 4 from J; bases not matched to a gene: 5. The CDR3 loop reads CASSYSDRAGNTIYF. The CDR3 DNA reads as TGTGCCAGCAGTTATTCGGACAGGGCCGGAAACACCATATATTTT.

The V call is TRBV7-2, the J call TRBJ2-6; 8 bases map to TRBD2. This CDR3 region has 18 residues. Germline V gene sequence: CDR1 SGHTA, CDR2 FQGNSA. V gave up 1 base and J gave up 0 bases; unmatched junction bases: 5. The CDR3 DNA is TGTGCCAGCAGCTTAGTAGAAGCGGGGGCCTCTGGGGCCAACGTCCTGACTTTC. Translating it yields CASSLVEAGASGANVLTF.

The V call is TRBV7-3, the J call TRBJ2-5; perhaps TRBD1 as D (6 bases). The CDR3 has 15 residues. From germline, CDR1 is SGHTA and CDR2 FQGTGA. Trimming shortened V by 5 bases and J by 5 bases, and 18 bases separated the two germline ends. The CDR3 DNA reads TGTGCCAGCAGCGAACAGGGTCTGGTTCTCGAGACCCAGTACTTC. Its translation: CASSEQGLVLETQYF.

The chain recombines TRBV5-5 with TRBJ1-1; D might be TRBD1 (6 bases). There are 15 residues in the CDR3. The germline V gene encodes CDR1 SGHKS and CDR2 YYEKEE (reference sequence). The germline V and J ends were trimmed by 0 bases and 0 bases, with 9 bases remaining between them. CDR3 residues: CASSLARTVNTEAFF. Here the CDR3 DNA reads TGTGCCAGCAGCTTGGCCCGGACAGTGAACACTGAAGCTTTCTTT.

The rearrangement links TRBV19 to TRBJ1-2, with D unresolved. Germline V lookup: CDR1 LNHDA, CDR2 SQIVND (reference sequence). This CDR3 is built from 13 residues. V gave up 5 bases and J gave up 8 bases, with 15 bases separating them. The CDR3 region has the DNA TGTGCCAGTAGTTGGTCGGCCTTTCAGGGCTACACCTTC. Its protein is CASSWSAFQGYTF.

This clone was observed once. The V call is TRBV5-4, the J call TRBJ1-6, with D maybe TRBD1 (5 bases). The germline V gene encodes CDR1 SGHNT and CDR2 YYREEE (reference sequence). There are 13 residues in the CDR3. With 2 bases removed from V and 6 bases from J, the gap between germline ends came to 6 bases. In DNA form, the CDR3 reads TGTGCCAGCAGCTTTGACAGTAATTCACCCCTCCACTTT. This encodes CASSFDSNSPLHF.

The J gene is TRBJ2-7, the V gene TRBV28; D is unresolved. There are 15 residues in the CDR3. V lost 4 bases to trimming and J lost 5 bases, with 18 bases between them. Looked up from germline, CDR1 is MDHEN and CDR2 is SYDVKM. CDR3 amino acids: CASSSPPPIRDEQYF. The CDR3 DNA reads TGTGCCAGCAGTTCTCCCCCTCCGATCAGAGACGAGCAGTACTTC.

The J gene is TRBJ1-1, the V gene TRBV7-2, with D possibly TRBD1 on 6 matching bases. Between the trimmed V and J ends, which lost 6 bases and 12 bases, there was a span of 17 bases. CDR3 size: 12 residues. The germline gives CDR1 SGHTA, CDR2 FQGNSA. CDR3 in DNA: TGTGCCAGCAGTGCCTCGGGGGCCACGACTTTCTTT. It yields the protein CASSASGATTFF. The variable domain in full, with the rest retrieved from reference TRBV7-2 and TRBJ1-1, is GAGVSQSPSNKVTEKGKDVELRCDPISGHTALYWYRQSLGQGLEFLIYFQGNSAPDKSGLPSDRFSAERTGGSVSTLTIQRTQQEDSAVYLCASSASGATTFFGQGTRLTVV.

The V call is TRBV18, the J call TRBJ2-7; 8 bases are a match to TRBD2. With 3 bases clipped from V and 5 bases from J, the junction kept 6 bases outside the gene matches. Germline values: CDR1 KGHSH, CDR2 LQKENI. The CDR3 has 14 residues. The DNA for the CDR3 is TGTGCCAGCTCACCCCCCGGGAGGGGAAACGAGCAGTACTTC. Protein sequence: CASSPPGRGNEQYF.

The chain carries TRBV5-5 and TRBJ2-3; unclear D gene. Germline lookup yields CDR1 SGHKS and CDR2 YYEKEE (reference sequence). The CDR3 has 12 residues. The germline V and J ends were trimmed by 4 bases and 5 bases, with 8 bases remaining between them. For the CDR3, the DNA is TGTGCCAGCAGCCATTTCAAAGATACGCAGTATTTT. Its translation is CASSHFKDTQYF.

This clone showed up just once. The chain's CDR3 is CASSTGTGYVSGYTF. The CDR3, as DNA: TGTGCCAGTAGTACCGGGACAGGGTATGTTAGTGGCTACACCTTC. The genes are TRBV19 and TRBJ1-2, with 9 positions matching TRBD1. The CDR3 is 15 residues long. The junction had 10 bases not matched to a gene; V was cut back by 4 bases and J by 7 bases. Per the germline V gene, CDR1 is LNHDA and CDR2 is SQIVND (reference sequence).

V gene TRBV7-3 combines with J gene TRBJ2-1, with D possibly TRBD2 on 6 matching bases. The V gene lost 5 bases and the J gene lost 9 bases, with 20 bases spanning the gap. The germline gives CDR1 SGHTA, CDR2 FQGTGA. The CDR3 extends over 15 amino acids. In DNA, the CDR3 is TGTGCCAGCAGCGAATCCCCACAGCGGGCCGGTGAGCAGTTCTTC. This translates into CASSESPQRAGEQFF.

CDR3 region: CASSFQGVDGAEAFF. In DNA form, the CDR3 reads TGCGCCAGCAGCTTCCAGGGGGTTGATGGCGCTGAAGCTTTCTTT. The chain links TRBV5-1 to TRBJ1-1; 7 nucleotides agree with TRBD1. V lost 2 bases, J lost 6 bases, and 10 bases stayed unmatched. The CDR3 runs to 15 residues. Germline V gives CDR1 SGHRS, CDR2 YFSETQ.

The chain combines TRBV15 with TRBJ2-7; 7 nucleotides line up with TRBD1. V was clipped by 5 bases and J by 0 bases; unmatched bases: 4. This CDR3 spans 14 amino acids. Germline-derived CDR1 and CDR2 are LNHNV and YYDKDF (reference sequence). The CDR3 here is CATSDTGVSYEQYF. The DNA for the CDR3 is TGTGCCACCAGCGATACAGGGGTCTCCTACGAGCAGTACTTC.

The chain joins TRBV5-1 to TRBJ2-4; D is unclear. CDR1 and CDR2 from the germline V gene are SGHRS and YFSETQ. Between the trimmed V and J ends, which lost 6 bases and 9 bases, there was a span of 16 bases. This CDR3 region has 13 residues. This chain's CDR3 is CASTVGMGSIQYF. The CDR3 bases are TGCGCCAGCACGGTAGGGATGGGGTCCATTCAGTACTTC.

The sample holds one count of this clone. This chain links TRBV29-1 with TRBJ2-5; D is ambiguous. This CDR3 is 13 amino acids long. The germline V and J ends were trimmed by 4 bases and 4 bases, with 13 bases remaining between them. The germline gives CDR1 SQVTM, CDR2 ANQGSEA. The CDR3 DNA reads TGCAGCGTTGTGGGTTGGCGCCTAGAGACCCAGTACTTC. Translation gives CSVVGWRLETQYF.

This clone was picked up a small number of times. This chain connects TRBV7-2 to TRBJ2-1; tentatively, D is TRBD2 (6 bases). V dropped 5 bases and J dropped 0 bases, with 14 bases sitting between them. CDR1 is SGHTA, CDR2 FQGNSA, per germline. CDR3 size: 16 residues. CDR3 protein: CASSALAESSYNEQFF. The CDR3 DNA reads TGTGCCAGCAGCGCCTTAGCGGAAAGCTCCTACAATGAGCAGTTCTTC.

The chain couples TRBV27 to TRBJ2-1; no firm D call. V lost 4 bases, J lost 0 bases, and 7 bases lay in between. The CDR3 runs to 14 residues. Germline CDR1 MNHEY, CDR2 SMNVEV (reference sequence). In DNA, the CDR3 is TGTGCCAGCAGTTCACTGAGCTCCTACAATGAGCAGTTCTTC. It codes for CASSSLSSYNEQFF.

This clone has only one observation. The J gene is TRBJ2-7, the V gene TRBV28, with D hard to call. V was trimmed by 8 bases and J by 0 bases, leaving 8 bases between them. CDR3 length equals 12 residues. Germline V gene data show CDR1 as MDHEN and CDR2 as SYDVKM. CDR3 sequence reads: CASRTPSYEQYF. The CDR3 bases are TGTGCCAGCCGAACACCCTCCTACGAGCAGTACTTC.

This clone was seen only a few times. The chain recombines TRBV15 with TRBJ1-1, with D hard to call. The CDR3 totals 14 residues. The ends were cut back, 1 base at V and 4 bases at J, with 10 bases in the middle. Germline V CDR1 and CDR2: LNHNV, YYDKDF (reference sequence). For the CDR3, the DNA is TGTGCCACCAGCAGAGGAGTTGAGGGCACTGAAGCTTTCTTT. Encoded protein: CATSRGVEGTEAFF.

The chain employs TRBV5-6 and TRBJ2-1; TRBD2 matches at 14 bases. The trim removed 4 bases at V and 8 bases at J, leaving 5 bases unmatched. Germline lookup yields CDR1 SGHDT and CDR2 YYEEEE. The CDR3 totals 15 residues. CDR3 amino acids: CASSPGLAGADEQFF. The CDR3 DNA reads as TGTGCCAGCAGCCCGGGACTAGCGGGAGCGGATGAGCAGTTCTTC.

The chain carries TRBV18 and TRBJ2-7, with a possible D match to TRBD2 (6 bases). Germline loops: CDR1 KGHSH, CDR2 LQKENI. V shed 3 bases and J shed 6 bases, with 15 bases lying between them. The CDR3 contains 14 residues. The CDR3 is CASSPPGVPGEQYF. The CDR3 nucleotides read TGTGCCAGCTCACCTCCGGGGGTGCCCGGCGAGCAGTACTTC.